One and the same sample provided the 9 T cell receptor beta chains below, sequenced in a study of identical twins. TCRdb reanalysed the 5' RACE reads using MiXCR and keeps one entry per CDR3 protein. The sample lists approximately 690,000 distinct CDR3 sequences, around 6% occurring once. Sequences were obtained from naive T cells sorted from blood. The receptors were gathered from a man younger than 35 in good health.

This clonotype has a count of ten or more. The V and J genes are TRBV3-1 and TRBJ1-1; D remains unclear. Germline V CDR1 and CDR2: LGHDT, YNNKEL (reference sequence). The CDR3 is made up of 11 amino acids. Deletions cut 3 bases from V and 10 bases from J, with 9 bases between. The CDR3 protein is CASSHERGAFF. The CDR3 bases are TGTGCCAGCAGCCACGAAAGAGGAGCTTTCTTT.

A word on this clonotype: Being one base from a much bigger clone, this may be a read error. The chain uses TRBV25-1 and TRBJ2-1; no definite D call. CDR3 length: 14 amino acids. Germline values: CDR1 MGHDK, CDR2 SYGVNS. V was clipped by 3 bases and J by 6 bases, with 12 bases between them. CDR3 coding DNA: TGTGCCAGCAGTGATTCAGCCCGCATCAATGAGCAGTTCTTC. This encodes CASSDSARINEQFF. Together with reference TRBV25-1 and TRBJ2-1, the CDR3 gives the full variable domain: EADIYQTPRYLVIGTGKKITLECSQTMGHDKMYWYQQDPGMELHLIHYSYGVNSTEKGDLSSESTVSRIRTEHFPLTLESARPSHTSQYLCASSDSARINEQFFGPGTRLTVL.

This clonotype was counted many times. V and J are TRBV12-3 or TRBV12-4 and TRBJ2-7; D ambiguous. Trimming took off 0 bases at V and 3 bases at J, with 12 bases between the two ends. The CDR3 is made up of 15 amino acids. CDR3 in amino acids: CASSLARGGYYEQYF. The CDR3 DNA follows: TGTGCCAGCAGTTTAGCGCGCGGTGGCTACTACGAGCAGTACTTC.

The sample holds a few counts of this clonotype. This chain connects TRBV20-1 to TRBJ2-1; D possibly corresponds to TRBD2 (6 bases). The CDR3 length is 14 residues. V was shortened by 7 bases and J by 6 bases, with 19 bases between the two germline ends. Looked up from germline, CDR1 is DFQATT and CDR2 is SNEGSKA (reference sequence). CDR3 amino acids: CSGKGREWSNEQFF. For the CDR3, the DNA is TGCAGTGGGAAAGGACGGGAGTGGAGCAATGAGCAGTTCTTC.

Ten or more counts support this clonotype. The gene calls are TRBV5-1 and TRBJ2-1; 11 bases are shared with TRBD2. CDR1 and CDR2 (germline): SGHRS, YFSETQ. This CDR3 region has 16 residues. V trimming: 4 bases; J trimming: 8 bases; junction bases outside the gene matches: 11. The CDR3 here is CASSVSLAGGPYEQFF. CDR3 bases: TGCGCCAGCAGCGTGTCTTTAGCGGGAGGGCCCTATGAGCAGTTCTTC. Drawing the rest from reference TRBV5-1 and TRBJ2-1, the complete variable domain is KAGVTQTPRYLIKTRGQQVTLSCSPISGHRSVSWYQQTPGQGLQFLFEYFSETQRNKGNFPGRFSGRQFSNSRSEMNVSTLELGDSALYLCASSVSLAGGPYEQFFGPGTRLTVL.

The gene calls are TRBV2 and TRBJ2-2; 14 nucleotides line up with TRBD2. Per germline, CDR1 SNHLY and CDR2 FYNNEI. CDR3 length: 18 residues. V was pared by 5 bases and J by 6 bases, with 11 bases of the junction left unmatched. The DNA of the CDR3 is TGTGCCAGCAGTAAGAGGACTAGCGGGAGGCTTGAGGCCGGGGAGCTGTTTTTT. This translates into CASSKRTSGRLEAGELFF.

This clonotype was counted ten times or more. The rearrangement uses TRBV7-2 and TRBJ2-2, with a weak D call TRBD2 (5 bases). V was trimmed by 2 bases and J by 0 bases, leaving 10 bases between them. CDR1 SGHTA and CDR2 FQGNSA come from the germline V gene. The CDR3 covers 16 residues. The CDR3 DNA reads TGTGCCAGCAGCTTAAATGCGGGCGCGAACACCGGGGAGCTGTTTTTT. Translated, it gives CASSLNAGANTGELFF.

This clonotype was detected ten times or more. The chain uses TRBV10-3 and TRBJ1-1; no reliable D call. The germline CDR1 and CDR2 sequences are ENHRY and SYGVKD. V lost 4 bases to trimming and J lost 1 base, with 13 bases between them. This CDR3 comprises 15 residues. In DNA, the CDR3 is TGTGCCATCAGTGCGGATTTACAAGGGAACACTGAAGCTTTCTTT. Amino acid sequence: CAISADLQGNTEAFF.

This clonotype was seen more than once but under ten times. The gene calls are TRBV7-9 and TRBJ2-7; no definite D call. CDR3 length: 14 amino acids. CDR1 is SEHNR, CDR2 FQNEAQ, per germline (reference sequence). V shed 1 base and J shed 7 bases, with 14 bases lying between them. The CDR3 sequence: CASSLEGPSGEQYV. The DNA for the CDR3 is TGTGCCAGCAGCTTAGAAGGACCCTCGGGTGAGCAGTACGTC.